The TCR beta chain described here comes from a study of shared clonotypes between healthy human individuals. Notes on the study in general: The four-donor shared clonotypes exceeded non-shared clonotypes in generation probability, with non-shared ones scoring lower. Among donors, clonotype sharing was expected to be affected by sequencing depth.

Germline V gene sequence: CDR1 MDHEN, CDR2 SYDVKM. This CDR3 spans 14 amino acids. Trimming left V 1 base short and J 12 bases short, with 19 bases between. This clone was found once. The target antigen is unknown. An even split of each subset's genomic DNA across several immunoSEQ plates was performed. Clones were sequenced by immunoSEQ multiplex PCR, and TCRdb holds only the in-frame ones, with some missing. The data show roughly 2.2 million clones, over 90% seen once. The rearrangement uses TRBV28 and TRBJ2-7; D is perhaps TRBD1 or TRBD2 (7 bases each). This sequence originates from a man between 18 and 29 years old in good health. Some clones in this sample may be carry-over from other donors' samples. Sequenced: naive CD4+ T cells from PBMCs. Documented subset: CD45RA+ positively selected. The CDR3 nucleotides are TGTGCCAGCAGTTTATCAGGGGGAGGGCCGTTGGTGTACTTC. Translation gives CASSLSGGGPLVYF.